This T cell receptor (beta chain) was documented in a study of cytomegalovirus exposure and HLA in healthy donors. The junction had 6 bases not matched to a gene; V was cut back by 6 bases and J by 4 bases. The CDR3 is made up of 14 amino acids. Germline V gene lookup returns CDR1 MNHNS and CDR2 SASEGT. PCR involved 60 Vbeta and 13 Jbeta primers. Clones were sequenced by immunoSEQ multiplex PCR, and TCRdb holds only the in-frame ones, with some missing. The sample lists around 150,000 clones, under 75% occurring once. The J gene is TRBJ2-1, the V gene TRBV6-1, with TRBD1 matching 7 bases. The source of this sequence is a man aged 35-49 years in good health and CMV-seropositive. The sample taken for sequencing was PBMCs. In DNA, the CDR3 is TGTGCCAGCAGCAAGAGGGGGCAGTACAATGAGCAGTTCTTC. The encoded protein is CASSKRGQYNEQFF.